Shown below are 6 T cell receptor beta chains from a single sample sequenced in a study of T cell responses to AZD1222 COVID-19 vaccine. Libraries were prepared by immunoSEQ multiplex PCR; TCRdb keeps only in-frame clonotypes and omits some of them. Among about 94,000 clones listed, 85% were seen once. The material sequenced was peripheral blood, taken 28 days after the second AZD1222 dose. These TCRs come from an adult who received the AZD1222 COVID-19 vaccine.

V gene TRBV6-5 combines with J gene TRBJ1-6; D call uncertain. Per the germline V gene, CDR1 is MNHEY and CDR2 is SVGAGI. Trimming cost V 6 bases and J 6 bases, with 9 bases left between them. This CDR3 region has 13 residues. For the CDR3, the DNA is TGTGCCAGCAGACTCGGGTTTAATTCACCCCTCCACTTT. This gives the protein CASRLGFNSPLHF.

The chain uses TRBV7-2 and TRBJ2-3; D remains ambiguous. CDR3 length: 13 amino acids. In germline, CDR1 is SGHTA, CDR2 FQGNSA. V lost 1 base, J lost 3 bases, and 5 bases lay in between. CDR3 protein: CASSLGVTDTQYF. CDR3 bases: TGTGCCAGCAGCTTAGGGGTAACAGATACGCAGTATTTT.

The rearrangement links TRBV28 to TRBJ1-3, with 7 bases that match TRBD1. Germline CDR1 is MDHEN and CDR2 is SYDVKM. After removal of 4 bases from V and 6 bases from J, the junction contained 3 bases not matched to a gene. The CDR3 contains 13 residues. Written as DNA, the CDR3 is TGTGCCAGCAGTTCAGGGGGAAAAAACACCATATATTTT. This encodes CASSSGGKNTIYF. The full variable domain, completed using reference TRBV28 and TRBJ1-3, is DVKVTQSSRYLVKRTGEKVFLECVQDMDHENMFWYRQDPGLGLRLIYFSYDVKMKEKGDIPEGYSVSREKKERFSLILESASTNQTSMYLCASSSGGKNTIYFGEGSWLTVV.

V is TRBV5-1 and J is TRBJ1-2; no definite D call. The germline V and J ends were trimmed by 0 bases and 4 bases, with 10 bases remaining between them. The germline V gene encodes CDR1 SGHRS and CDR2 YFSETQ. The CDR3 sequence is 14 residues long. This CDR3 reads CASSLEPARYGYTF. The CDR3 DNA follows: TGCGCCAGCAGCTTGGAACCAGCGCGCTATGGCTACACCTTC.

The chain has TRBV7-9 and TRBJ2-1, with D maybe TRBD1 (5 bases). The CDR3 extends over 12 amino acids. The germline CDR1 and CDR2 sequences are SEHNR and FQNEAQ (reference sequence). V lost 5 bases to trimming and J lost 9 bases, with 11 bases between them. This CDR3 is CASSLGVAEQFF. CDR3 nucleotide sequence: TGTGCCAGCAGCCTAGGGGTGGCTGAGCAGTTCTTC.

The gene calls are TRBV28 and TRBJ1-6; D unclear. Germline CDR1 MDHEN, CDR2 SYDVKM. The V end was cut by 1 base, the J end by 4 bases, with 8 bases between. This CDR3 is 15 amino acids long. This CDR3 is CASSLSTLYNSPLHF. As DNA, the CDR3 is TGTGCCAGCAGTTTATCTACCCTGTATAATTCACCCCTCCACTTT.